This T cell receptor beta chain was recorded in a study of CD8+CD57+ T cells in acquired aplastic anemia. The overall study: Average DNA yield from sorted CD4+ and CD8+ cells was approximately 3 ug. Study results and limitations: Patients and controls were found to share twenty-nine CD8+ CDR3 sequences.

TCR beta VDJ combinations and CDR3 sequences were profiled from genomic DNA. TCRdb re-called the reads with MiXCR, one entry per CDR3 protein. The sample includes around 430,000 distinct CDR3 sequences, about a third of them seen just once. The CDR3 is 16 amino acids. Germline-derived CDR1 and CDR2 are SGHTA and FQGNSA. The V end lost 2 bases, the J end lost 5 bases, and 16 bases lay between the germline ends. The sample holds a few counts of this clonotype. Antigen unknown. Sequencing was done on patients that had shown CD8+CD57+ cell expansion by flow cytometry. The sequencing input was sorted CD4+, CD8+, or CD8+CD57+ T cells (not recorded which) from PBMCs. The chain is built from TRBV7-2 and TRBJ1-5; the D gene is possibly TRBD1 (6 bases). The sequence was obtained from a human donor with aplastic anemia. For the CDR3, the DNA is TGTGCCAGCAGCTTATTTTCGGGTGGGGGCGATCAGCCCCAGCATTTT. Amino acids: CASSLFSGGGDQPQHF.